This passage covers 13 T cell receptor beta chains from one sample sequenced in a study of T cell responses to AZD1222 COVID-19 vaccine. Assay used: immunoSEQ multiplex PCR; TCRdb lists only in-frame clones, some missing. Of tens of thousands of clones listed, 89% are singletons. The sequencing here drew on peripheral blood, taken 28 days after the second AZD1222 dose. All receptors derive from an adult who received the AZD1222 COVID-19 vaccine.

This clone was observed a few times. V is TRBV7-2 and J is TRBJ2-3; 7 bases map to TRBD1. CDR1 SGHTA and CDR2 FQGNSA come from the germline V gene. This CDR3 has 15 residues. J lost 2 bases, V lost 1 base, and 3 bases had no gene match. CDR3 in DNA: TGTGCCAGCAGCTTAGGACAGGGACACACAGATACGCAGTATTTT. Encoded protein: CASSLGQGHTDTQYF.

The J gene is TRBJ2-5, the V gene TRBV6-4; 8 nucleotides line up with TRBD2. With 3 bases clipped from V and 5 bases from J, the junction kept 8 bases outside the gene matches. Germline V gene sequence: CDR1 MRHNA, CDR2 SNTAGT. This CDR3 has 15 amino acids. The CDR3 region is CASSESAGGRETQYF. The CDR3 nucleotides read TGTGCCAGCAGTGAATCCGCGGGGGGCAGGGAGACCCAGTACTTC.

This chain joins TRBV5-4 and TRBJ1-4; 8 bases map to TRBD1. V gave up 4 bases and J gave up 7 bases; unmatched junction bases: 6. Germline V CDR1 and CDR2: SGHNT, YYREEE (reference sequence). CDR3 size: 14 residues. CDR3 protein: CASSGQGSGEKLFF. CDR3 nucleotides: TGTGCCAGCAGCGGACAGGGCTCGGGTGAAAAACTGTTTTTT. The whole variable domain, remainder taken from reference TRBV5-4 and TRBJ1-4, is ETGVTQSPTHLIKTRGQQVTLRCSSQSGHNTVSWYQQALGQGPQFIFQYYREEENGRGNFPPRFSGLQFPNYSSELNVNALELDDSALYLCASSGQGSGEKLFFGSGTQLSVL.

The chain is built from TRBV5-4 and TRBJ2-1; D assignment may be TRBD1 or TRBD2 (5 bases each). Germline V gene sequence: CDR1 SGHNT, CDR2 YYREEE (reference sequence). V lost 2 bases to trimming and J lost 6 bases, with 15 bases between them. This CDR3 is 15 amino acids long. CDR3 loop: CASSFGTYLGNEQFF. CDR3 DNA sequence: TGTGCCAGCAGCTTTGGGACCTACTTGGGCAATGAGCAGTTCTTC.

The chain carries TRBV18 and TRBJ1-5; D gene uncertain. Germline-derived CDR1 and CDR2 are KGHSH and LQKENI. V was shortened by 2 bases and J by 5 bases, with 7 bases between the two germline ends. The CDR3 consists of 13 residues. CDR3 in DNA: TGTGCCAGCTCACCATATTCCGATCAGCCCCAGCATTTT. This codes for CASSPYSDQPQHF.

The chain is built from TRBV7-9 and TRBJ2-7; D is tentatively TRBD1 or TRBD2 (5 bases each). Germline V gene sequence: CDR1 SEHNR, CDR2 FQNEAQ (reference sequence). The CDR3 sequence is 16 residues long. Trimming took 3 bases from V and 2 from J, leaving 17 bases between them. CDR3 amino acids: CASSFNPGRATYEQYF. The CDR3 coding sequence is TGTGCCAGCAGCTTTAACCCGGGACGGGCCACCTACGAGCAGTACTTC.

The chain carries TRBV12-2 and TRBJ2-2; the table assigns TRBD2, which was not confirmed against the DNA. TRBV12-2 is a documented pseudogene. The CDR3 totals 15 residues. The CDR3 region has the DNA TGTGCAAGTCGTTTGACTAGCGAGAAACCCGGGGAGCTGTTTTTT. Translated: CASRLTSEKPGELFF.

The chain recombines TRBV19 with TRBJ1-3; no firm D call. The V gene's germline CDR1 is LNHDA and CDR2 SQIVND (reference sequence). The V end was cut by 5 bases, the J end by 4 bases, with 9 bases between. The CDR3 has 13 residues. CDR3 sequence: CASSSAAGNTIYF. Here the CDR3 DNA reads TGTGCCAGTAGTTCCGCCGCCGGAAACACCATATATTTT. The complete variable domain, with remaining parts taken from reference TRBV19 and TRBJ1-3, reads DGGITQSPKYLFRKEGQNVTLSCEQNLNHDAMYWYRQDPGQGLRLIYYSQIVNDFQKGDIAEGYSVSREKKESFPLTVTSAQKNPTAFYLCASSSAAGNTIYFGEGSWLTVV.

The J gene is TRBJ2-7, the V gene TRBV11-2; 11 nucleotides line up with TRBD2. The V and J ends lost 1 base and 5 bases, in that order; junction bases with no gene match: 4. CDR3 length: 15 amino acids. CDR1 SGHAT and CDR2 FQNNGV come from the germline V gene. The CDR3 loop is CASSLVAGGSHEQYF. The CDR3 region has the DNA TGTGCCAGCAGCTTAGTAGCGGGGGGGTCCCACGAGCAGTACTTC. Combining the CDR3 with reference TRBV11-2 and TRBJ2-7 gives the whole variable domain EAGVAQSPRYKIIEKRQSVAFWCNPISGHATLYWYQQILGQGPKLLIQFQNNGVVDDSQLPKDRFSAERLKGVDSTLKIQPAKLEDSAVYLCASSLVAGGSHEQYFGPGTRLTVT.

V gene TRBV5-5 combines with J gene TRBJ1-1; the D is unclear. The V gene lost 6 bases and the J gene lost 0 bases, with 12 bases spanning the gap. CDR1 SGHKS and CDR2 YYEKEE come from the germline V gene (reference sequence). The CDR3 is 14 residues long. The CDR3 DNA is TGTGCCAGCAACTTCGTGACTGTGAACACTGAAGCTTTCTTT. This encodes CASNFVTVNTEAFF.

The V gene is TRBV5-6, the J gene TRBJ1-5; unclear D gene. Germline loops: CDR1 SGHDT, CDR2 YYEEEE. With 1 base removed from V and 3 bases from J, the gap between germline ends came to 8 bases. The CDR3 is 14 residues long. As DNA, the CDR3 is TGTGCCAGCAGCTTGTATCGCAACAATCAGCCCCAGCATTTT. It specifies CASSLYRNNQPQHF.

This clone is a singleton in its sample. V usage is TRBV11-2 and J usage is TRBJ2-5; D remains ambiguous. Looked up from germline, CDR1 is SGHAT and CDR2 is FQNNGV. CDR3 size: 13 residues. The V gene lost 0 bases and the J gene lost 1 base, with 3 bases spanning the gap. The CDR3 sequence: CASSLEVQETQYF. Here the CDR3 DNA reads TGTGCCAGCAGCTTAGAAGTCCAAGAGACCCAGTACTTC.

V gene TRBV7-2 combines with J gene TRBJ1-2; no firm D call. Deletions cut 1 base from V and 0 bases from J, with 15 bases between. Germline V gene lookup returns CDR1 SGHTA and CDR2 FQGNSA. This CDR3 spans 17 amino acids. CDR3 coding DNA: TGTGCCAGCAGCTTAGGAGCCCTCGGGCGTACTAACTATGGCTACACCTTC. Its translation is CASSLGALGRTNYGYTF.